This is a list of T cell receptor beta chains from one sample in a study of blood T cell repertoires in COVID-19. The data were produced by immunoSEQ multiplex PCR, yet TCRdb's version contains in-frame clones alone and is incomplete. Among about 150,000 clones, around 84% were seen once, and the ten largest hold about 7.2%. Sequences were obtained from PBMCs or T cells enriched from blood (not recorded which). These receptor sequences come from a man aged 45-60 years who had recovered from COVID-19. Both conserved end residues are part of each CDR3.

>TRBJ1-1|TRBV7-8
CASTSWGTGGRNTEAFF
>TRBJ1-2|TRBV7-8
CASSSDTVYGYTF
>TRBJ1-2|TRBV7-2
CASSDSRGLRGYTF
>TRBJ1-1|TRBV3-1/TRBV3-2
CASSLPPGQGFVSTEAFF
>TRBJ1-5|TRBV12-3/TRBV12-4
CASSGSGNQPQHF
>TRBJ2-7|TRBV9
CASSVESGVTYEQYF
>TRBJ2-7|TRBV27
CASSPGLAGGPVGAEQYF
>TRBJ2-3|TRBV5-1
CASSLGRGGADTQYF
>TRBJ1-1|TRBV29-1
CSVADGEAFF
>TRBJ1-5|TRBV25-1
CASREDRASNQPQHF
>TRBJ2-3|TRBV5-6
CASSLRAGGFSDTQYF
>TRBJ2-7|TRBV30
CAWSIQGSTYEQYF
>TRBJ2-3|TRBV30
CAWSVASGGADTQYF
>TRBJ2-1|TRBV10-3
CAISLGLAGEQFF
>TRBJ2-2|TRBV4-1
CASSQDGTAPGTGELFF
>TRBJ1-1|TRBV15
CATSRSPRGRFEAFF
>TRBJ2-7|TRBV27
CASSFRTSGGEQYF
>TRBJ2-7|TRBV6-6
CASSLRQAYEQYF
>TRBJ2-7|TRBV10-3
CAISSPGQPYEQYF
>TRBJ2-2|TRBV7-3
CASSSDRGQWELFF
>TRBJ2-1|TRBV9
CASSNGVIIDNEQFF
>TRBJ1-4|TRBV7-9
CASSLVSGAAGEKLFF
>TRBJ1-5|TRBV6-4
CASSLDGNGELSNQPQHF
>TRBJ2-7|TRBV29-1
CSVGTTYEQYF
>TRBJ1-1|TRBV2
CASSERKGINTEAFF
>TRBJ1-2|TRBV6-6
CASTTQGANYGYTF
>TRBJ2-7|TRBV4-1
CASSQETSLDYEQYF
>TRBJ2-5|TRBV3-1/TRBV3-2
CASSQGFGGPQETQYF
>TRBJ1-2|TRBV5-1
CASSLAVGRPNYGYTF
>TRBJ2-1|TRBV28
CASRETSGGKNNEQFF
>TRBJ1-3|TRBV9
CASSVAPEALPGNTIYF
>TRBJ2-3|TRBV27
CASSFVSRGTDTQYF
>TRBJ2-1|TRBV7-6
CASSQGDRGTSEQFF
>TRBJ2-7|TRBV11-1
CASSGLRGYEQYF
>TRBJ1-5|TRBV19
CASSIRSGQHRSNQPQHF
>TRBJ2-2|TRBV2
CASSVQGAGGELFF
>TRBJ2-3|TRBV5-3
CARISGQGARDTQYF
>TRBJ2-5|TRBV7-2
CASSPSGGLETQYF
>TRBJ2-7|TRBV19
CASSIQAGGRYEQYF
>TRBJ1-2|TRBV6-5
CASSLQNNYGYTF
>TRBJ2-7|TRBV3-1/TRBV3-2
CASSQPRTGLSNEQYF
>TRBJ1-1|TRBV27
CASSAQGTEAFF
>TRBJ1-5|TRBV15
CATSRLQGLGNQPQHF
>TRBJ2-5|TRBV19
CASRTSRDRETPAGETQYF
>TRBJ1-6|TRBV6-5
CASGRDRSNSPLHF
>TRBJ1-1|TRBV5-8
CASSYPDRVYTEAFF
>TRBJ1-5|TRBV18
CASSLDRSNQPQHF
>TRBJ2-7|TRBV16
CASSQDRYEQYF
>TRBJ1-4|TRBV5-1
CASSAGFGTGDEKLFF
>TRBJ2-2|TRBV11-2
CASSLVGGGTGELFF
>TRBJ2-3|TRBV6-4
CASSSGGARDTQYF
>TRBJ2-4|TRBV27
CASSSSGGNIQYF
>TRBJ2-7|TRBV5-6
CASVRQGEYEQYF
>TRBJ2-5|TRBV3-1/TRBV3-2
CASHPLAGGRETQYF
>TRBJ1-2|TRBV27
CASSPAGRNYGYTF
>TRBJ1-5|TRBV5-6
CASSLWGQPQHF
>TRBJ2-1|TRBV2
CASSDLRLSSYNEQFF